The 27 T cell receptor beta chains listed next were all sequenced from one sample in a study of blood T cell repertoires in COVID-19. The data were produced by immunoSEQ multiplex PCR, yet TCRdb's version contains in-frame clones alone and is incomplete. Of a few hundred thousand clones in the sample, approximately 88% were seen once. The sample comprised peripheral blood. These TCRs come from a man aged 18 to 35 who had recovered from COVID-19.

The rearrangement links TRBV7-6 to TRBJ2-5; 8 positions match TRBD2. The CDR3 has 16 amino acids. Germline CDR1 is SGHVS and CDR2 is FNYEAQ. V shed 4 bases and J 1 base; nucleotides not matched to a gene: 8. DNA of the CDR3: TGTGCCAGCAGCTATCTGGGTAGCGGGGTCCAAGAGACCCAGTACTTC. Translated: CASSYLGSGVQETQYF.

J is TRBJ1-1 and V is TRBV19; TRBD1 might be the D (5 bases). Germline assignment: CDR1 LNHDA and CDR2 SQIVND (reference sequence). The ends were cut back, 5 bases at V and 2 bases at J, with 9 bases in the middle. The CDR3 has 13 residues. For the CDR3, the DNA is TGTGCCAGTAGTGCCAGGGAAAACACTGAAGCTTTCTTT. This encodes CASSARENTEAFF.

With respect to this clone: Other nucleotide sequences in the sample specify the same CDR3. The chain is built from TRBV2 and TRBJ1-2; TRBD1 might be the D (5 bases). This CDR3 contains 12 residues. V lost 3 bases and J lost 6, with 8 bases in between. Germline CDR1 is SNHLY and CDR2 is FYNNEI. The CDR3 is CASSEGGDGYTF. CDR3 DNA: TGTGCCAGCAGTGAGGGGGGGGATGGCTACACCTTC.

The genes are TRBV6-5 and TRBJ2-7; no clear D gene. V lost 7 bases and J lost 5, with 9 bases in between. The CDR3 runs 11 residues. The germline gives CDR1 MNHEY, CDR2 SVGAGI. CDR3 protein: CASTRGHEQYF. The CDR3 bases are TGTGCCAGCACCCGAGGCCACGAGCAGTACTTC.

The chain couples TRBV6-5 to TRBJ2-1; 8 positions match TRBD2. V shed 2 bases, J shed 7 bases, and the junction held 10 bases outside the gene matches. CDR3 size: 16 residues. Per germline, CDR1 MNHEY and CDR2 SVGAGI. The CDR3 bases are TGTGCCAGCAGTTACCTAGGGACTAGGTTATCGAATGAGCAGTTCTTC. As protein: CASSYLGTRLSNEQFF.

With regard to this clone: This sample includes further DNA sequences coding for the same CDR3. This sequence joins TRBV5-1 and TRBJ2-7, with 7 bases matching TRBD1. There are 14 residues in the CDR3. The germline CDR1 and CDR2 sequences are SGHRS and YFSETQ. The V segment lost 0 bases and the J segment 1 base; nucleotides outside the gene matches: 1. CDR3 protein: CASSLGDSSYEQYF. The CDR3 DNA reads TGCGCCAGCAGCTTGGGGGACAGTTCCTACGAGCAGTACTTC.

The rearrangement links TRBV5-6 to TRBJ1-1; 7 nucleotides line up with TRBD1. This CDR3 has 14 residues. V lost 7 bases to trimming and J lost 1 base; unmatched junction nucleotides: 7. Germline lookup yields CDR1 SGHDT and CDR2 YYEEEE. CDR3 loop: CASGVGGPNTEAFF. For the CDR3, the DNA is TGTGCCAGCGGGGTAGGGGGCCCGAACACTGAAGCTTTCTTT.

The chain employs TRBV24-1 and TRBJ1-5; TRBD1 matches 8 bases. Trimming took 0 bases from V and 4 from J; bases not matched to a gene: 28. This CDR3 is built from 24 residues. Per germline, CDR1 KGHDR and CDR2 SFDVKD. In DNA, the CDR3 is TGTGCCACCAGTGATTTGCACAGTGCTTCTTGGCCACCTGCTCTCCGGGACAGGAATCAGCCCCAGCATTTT. Its protein is CATSDLHSASWPPALRDRNQPQHF.

This CDR3 reads CAWNLGDRLNQPQHF. For the CDR3, the DNA is TGTGCCTGGAATTTGGGGGACAGGTTGAATCAGCCCCAGCATTTT. The rearrangement joins TRBV30 to TRBJ1-5; TRBD1 agrees at 8 bases. Trimming took 4 bases from V and 4 from J; bases not matched to a gene: 9. Per the germline V gene, CDR1 is GTSNPN and CDR2 is SVGIG (reference sequence). The CDR3 spans 15 residues.

The V and J genes are TRBV28 and TRBJ2-6, with D unclear. CDR3 length: 16 amino acids. Trimming took off 5 bases at V and 0 bases at J, with 11 bases between the two ends. Germline CDR1 is MDHEN and CDR2 is SYDVKM. The CDR3 DNA follows: TGTGCCAGCAGTCCACCGAGCCCCTCTGGGGCCAACGTCCTGACTTTC. Its translation: CASSPPSPSGANVLTF.

The CDR3: CASGLVKSIDLPNYGYTF. As DNA, the CDR3 is TGTGCTAGTGGTTTGGTAAAAAGTATTGATCTACCTAACTATGGCTACACCTTC. The J gene is TRBJ1-2, the V gene TRBV12-5; D remains ambiguous. The germline V gene encodes CDR1 LGHNT and CDR2 FRNRAP. The ends were cut back, 0 bases at V and 0 bases at J, with 17 bases in the middle. This CDR3 region has 18 residues.

This clone was found once. This sequence joins TRBV29-1 and TRBJ1-2, with 7 bases identical to TRBD1. V lost 0 bases to trimming and J lost 6 bases; unmatched junction nucleotides: 7. In germline, CDR1 is SQVTM, CDR2 ANQGSEA. This CDR3 spans 14 amino acids. CDR3 bases: TGCAGCGTTGAAGATCCTAAGGACAGGCATGGCTACACCTTC. This codes for CSVEDPKDRHGYTF.

The CDR3: CASSLGRGTGANVLTF. CDR3 DNA: TGTGCCAGCAGCTTAGGAAGGGGAACTGGGGCCAACGTCCTGACTTTC. The V gene is TRBV7-9, the J gene TRBJ2-6; D may be TRBD1 (5 bases). V lost 1 base and J lost 2, with 9 bases in between. Looked up from germline, CDR1 is SEHNR and CDR2 is FQNEAQ (reference sequence). This CDR3 region has 16 residues.

The V call is TRBV3-1 (or the pseudogene TRBV3-2), the J call TRBJ2-5; 9 nucleotides line up with TRBD2. Germline CDR1 reads LGHDT; CDR2 reads YNNKEL (reference sequence). The J segment lost 2 bases and the V segment lost 4 bases, leaving 2 bases of the junction unmatched. The CDR3 extends over 14 amino acids. Here the CDR3 DNA reads TGTGCCAGCAGCCTGGGACTAGCACAAGAGACCCAGTACTTC. This encodes CASSLGLAQETQYF.

A few counts support this clone. V usage is TRBV5-6 and J usage is TRBJ1-5, with D possibly TRBD1 on 5 matching bases. CDR1 and CDR2 (germline): SGHDT, YYEEEE. V was trimmed by 0 bases and J by 7 bases, leaving 11 bases between them. There are 14 residues in the CDR3. In DNA, the CDR3 is TGTGCCAGCAGCTTGGGGAGGGGCCTACAGCCCCAGCATTTT. Protein product: CASSLGRGLQPQHF.

The genes are TRBV27 and TRBJ2-7, with D possibly TRBD1 on 5 matching bases. Trimming took 5 bases from V and 4 from J, leaving 15 bases between them. Germline V CDR1 and CDR2: MNHEY, SMNVEV (reference sequence). The CDR3 consists of 14 residues. CDR3 sequence reads: CASSVTGMDYEQYF. Here the CDR3 DNA reads TGTGCCAGCAGTGTAACAGGAATGGATTACGAGCAGTACTTC.

The chain joins TRBV7-2 to TRBJ1-1; no clear D. Germline V lookup: CDR1 SGHTA, CDR2 FQGNSA. V was clipped by 5 bases and J by 4 bases, with 17 bases between them. This CDR3 comprises 15 residues. Written as DNA, the CDR3 is TGTGCCAGCAGCAATATGGGAGTTCGCAGCACTGAAGCTTTCTTT. It codes for CASSNMGVRSTEAFF.

The chain carries TRBV27 and TRBJ2-1; no clear D. This CDR3 spans 11 amino acids. From germline, CDR1 is MNHEY and CDR2 SMNVEV (reference sequence). V was clipped by 6 bases and J by 7 bases, with 7 bases between them. DNA for the CDR3: TGTGCCAGCAGCCATTTGAATGAGCAGTTCTTC. This gives the protein CASSHLNEQFF.

The rearrangement joins TRBV27 to TRBJ2-1; D ambiguous. V dropped 5 bases and J dropped 11 bases, with 4 bases sitting between them. The germline CDR1 and CDR2 sequences are MNHEY and SMNVEV (reference sequence). This CDR3 contains 9 residues. The CDR3 sequence is CASSPKQFF. The CDR3 region has the DNA TGTGCCAGCAGTCCCAAGCAGTTCTTC.

The J gene is TRBJ1-1, the V gene TRBV10-3; perhaps TRBD1 as D (6 bases). The CDR3 spans 16 residues. Germline lookup yields CDR1 ENHRY and CDR2 SYGVKD. V was clipped by 0 bases and J by 0 bases, with 11 bases between them. In DNA, the CDR3 is TGTGCCATCAGTGAGTCCGCAGGGGAATTGAACACTGAAGCTTTCTTT. Protein sequence: CAISESAGELNTEAFF.

This clone was observed a single time. J is TRBJ2-5 and V is TRBV27; 7 positions match TRBD2. Germline lookup yields CDR1 MNHEY and CDR2 SMNVEV (reference sequence). V was pared by 0 bases and J by 5 bases, with 9 bases of the junction left unmatched. The CDR3 has 16 residues. The CDR3 sequence: CASSLSGGMGLETQYF. The CDR3 region has the DNA TGTGCCAGCAGTTTATCGGGGGGGATGGGGCTGGAGACCCAGTACTTC.

V is TRBV11-2 and J is TRBJ2-3; D perhaps matches TRBD1 (6 bases). V dropped 1 base and J dropped 4 bases, with 9 bases sitting between them. From germline, CDR1 is SGHAT and CDR2 FQNNGV. CDR3 length: 14 amino acids. For the CDR3, the DNA is TGTGCCAGCAGCTTAGGAACAGGGTCAGATACGCAGTATTTT. Protein sequence: CASSLGTGSDTQYF.

The rearrangement joins TRBV2 to TRBJ2-3, with TRBD1 matching 7 bases. Germline CDR1 SNHLY, CDR2 FYNNEI. V lost 4 bases and J lost 6; bases outside the gene matches: 7. The CDR3 runs 14 residues. The CDR3 spells CASSGRGGRDTQYF. For the CDR3, the DNA is TGTGCCAGCAGTGGGAGAGGGGGCAGGGATACGCAGTATTTT.

V gene TRBV19 combines with J gene TRBJ2-2; tentatively, D is TRBD1 (5 bases). CDR3 length equals 16 residues. Germline loops: CDR1 LNHDA, CDR2 SQIVND (reference sequence). Trimming shortened V by 3 bases and J by 4 bases, and 15 bases separated the two germline ends. The CDR3 sequence is CASSMLPGMVTGELFF. In DNA, the CDR3 is TGTGCCAGTAGTATGTTGCCAGGGATGGTCACCGGGGAGCTGTTTTTT.

The V and J genes are TRBV27 and TRBJ2-7; 10 bases agree with TRBD1. This CDR3 contains 17 residues. The V and J ends lost 2 bases and 3 bases, in that order; junction bases with no gene match: 10. The germline V gene encodes CDR1 MNHEY and CDR2 SMNVEV (reference sequence). This CDR3 reads CASSLKVGTGDLYEQYF. CDR3 DNA: TGTGCCAGCAGTTTAAAAGTCGGGACAGGGGATCTCTACGAGCAGTACTTC.

J is TRBJ1-6 and V is TRBV2; perhaps TRBD1 as D (6 bases). The CDR3 is made up of 16 amino acids. Trimming took 7 bases from V and 4 from J, leaving 17 bases between them. Germline assignment: CDR1 SNHLY and CDR2 FYNNEI. As DNA, the CDR3 is TGTGCCAGCAATATCCAGACAGGTTCATATAATTCACCCCTCCACTTT. Protein product: CASNIQTGSYNSPLHF.

The chain joins TRBV12-3 or TRBV12-4 to TRBJ1-4; D uncertain. V gave up 3 bases and J gave up 4 bases, with 6 bases separating them. The CDR3 is 13 amino acids. The CDR3 protein is CASSLRYNEKLFF. The DNA for the CDR3 is TGTGCCAGCAGTTTGAGATATAATGAAAAACTGTTTTTT.